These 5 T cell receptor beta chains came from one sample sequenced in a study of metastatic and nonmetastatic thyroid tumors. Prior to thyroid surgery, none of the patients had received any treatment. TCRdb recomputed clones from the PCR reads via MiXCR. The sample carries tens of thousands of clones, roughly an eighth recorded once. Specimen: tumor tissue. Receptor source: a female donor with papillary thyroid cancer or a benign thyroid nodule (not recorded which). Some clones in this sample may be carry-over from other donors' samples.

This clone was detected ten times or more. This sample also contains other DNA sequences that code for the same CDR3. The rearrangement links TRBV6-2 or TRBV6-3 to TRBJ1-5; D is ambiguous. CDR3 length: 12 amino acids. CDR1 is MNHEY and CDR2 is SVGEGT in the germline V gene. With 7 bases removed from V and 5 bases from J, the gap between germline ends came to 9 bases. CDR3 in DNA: TGTGCCAGCACATGGGCGCATCAGCCCCAGCATTTT. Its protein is CASTWAHQPQHF.

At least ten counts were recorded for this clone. Written as DNA, the CDR3 is TGTGCCAGCAGCCCCCGTCCCGGGCCAGATACGCAGTATTTT. Translated: CASSPRPGPDTQYF. This chain links TRBV3-1 with TRBJ2-3; D is ambiguous. V dropped 4 bases and J dropped 4 bases, with 12 bases sitting between them. Germline V gene sequence: CDR1 LGHDT, CDR2 YNNKEL (reference sequence). This CDR3 spans 14 amino acids.

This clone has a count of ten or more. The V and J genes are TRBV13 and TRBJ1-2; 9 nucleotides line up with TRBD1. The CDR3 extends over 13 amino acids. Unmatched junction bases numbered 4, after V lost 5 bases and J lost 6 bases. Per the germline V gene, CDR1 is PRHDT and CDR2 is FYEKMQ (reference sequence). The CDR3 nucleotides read TGTGCCAGCAGCCGACGGGACAGGGATGGCTACACCTTC. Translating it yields CASSRRDRDGYTF.

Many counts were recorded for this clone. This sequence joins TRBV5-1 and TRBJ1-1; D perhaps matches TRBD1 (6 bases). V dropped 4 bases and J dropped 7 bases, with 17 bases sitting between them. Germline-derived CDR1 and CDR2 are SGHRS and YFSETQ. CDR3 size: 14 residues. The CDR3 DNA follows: TGCGCCAGCAGCCCCGGGACACTAAAGTTTGAAGCTTTCTTT. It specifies CASSPGTLKFEAFF.

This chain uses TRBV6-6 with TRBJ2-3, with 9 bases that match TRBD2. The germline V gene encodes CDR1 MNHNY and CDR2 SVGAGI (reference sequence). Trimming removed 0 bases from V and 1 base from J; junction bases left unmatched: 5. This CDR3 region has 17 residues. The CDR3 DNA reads TGTGCCAGCAGTTACTCCAGCCGGACTAGCGGCACAGATACGCAGTATTTT. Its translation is CASSYSSRTSGTDTQYF.